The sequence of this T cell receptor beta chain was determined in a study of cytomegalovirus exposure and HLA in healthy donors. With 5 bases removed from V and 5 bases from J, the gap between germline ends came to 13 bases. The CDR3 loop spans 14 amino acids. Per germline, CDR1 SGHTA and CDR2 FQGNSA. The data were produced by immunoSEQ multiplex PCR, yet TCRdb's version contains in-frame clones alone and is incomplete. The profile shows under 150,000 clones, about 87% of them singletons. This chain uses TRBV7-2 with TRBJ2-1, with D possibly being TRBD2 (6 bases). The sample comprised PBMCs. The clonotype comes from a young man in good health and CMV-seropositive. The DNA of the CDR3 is TGTGCCAGCAGCCCCCAGACTAGGAACAATGAGCAGTTCTTC. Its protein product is CASSPQTRNNEQFF.